This T cell receptor (beta chain) was found in a study of OX40 agonist ivuxolimab in advanced cancers. Study context: Ivuxolimab was administered intravenously to patients at 0.01 to 10 mg/kg every 2 weeks. Prior anti-PD-1, anti-PD-L1 or anti-CTLA-4 therapy did not bar entry, and approximately 40% had some.

This table comes from immunoSEQ multiplex PCR, and its TCRdb copy is limited to in-frame clones, with some not included. The profile shows some 52,000 clones, 85% to 95% of them singletons. The sample consisted of CD4+ or CD8+ T cells sorted from blood, taken in a trial of the OX40 agonist ivuxolimab. This receptor was identified in an adult with an advanced solid tumor such as melanoma, head and neck, liver or kidney cancer.

CDR3 DNA: TGTGCCAGTAGTATAGTACGTTCCGCCGGGGTCTACGAGCAGTACTTC. Encoded protein: CASSIVRSAGVYEQYF. The rearrangement joins TRBV19 to TRBJ2-7, with D tentatively TRBD2 (5 bases). The CDR3 covers 16 residues. Trimming removed 1 base at V and 3 bases at J, with 16 bases between. CDR1 is LNHDA, CDR2 SQIVND, per germline (reference sequence).